This TCR beta chain was recorded in a study of T cells expressing NK-cell markers. Study-wide context: Among eight sequenced donors, seven carried HCMV seropositivity while one was seronegative.

Template switching by 5'RACE with UMIs generated the TCR beta cDNA. With the 5' RACE reads reprocessed, TCRdb shows one record per CDR3 protein and no DNA. The sample totals about 170,000 distinct CDR3 sequences. The CDR3 is 15 amino acids. CDR1 MRHNA and CDR2 SNTAGT come from the germline V gene. The study's findings and limits: About six donors showed dominant NKG2C+ clonotypes comprising roughly 1.0-7.5% of their CD8+ T cells. These clonotypes additionally ranked first within the CD3+CD56-NKG2C+ fraction of four donors.

A word on this clonotype: Antigen specificity is unknown.

This clonotype was sampled from a man aged 18-75 years in good health. This chain connects TRBV6-4 to TRBJ2-7; lacking DNA, the TRBD2 call made by TCRdb goes unchecked. The sequenced material came from blood T cells: a sorted CD56 or NKG2C T cell subset, CD4+ or CD8+ T cells, or bulk PBMC T cells (not recorded which). This CDR3 reads CASSEQAGGPYEQYF.